Sequencing of this T cell receptor (beta chain) was carried out in a study of T cell responses to AZD1222 COVID-19 vaccine. Study in general: Second-dose recipients at about 4 or about 12 weeks were treated as one pooled group.

The CDR3 is made up of 13 amino acids. Turning to this clone: Its antigen is as yet unknown.

Assay: immunoSEQ multiplex PCR; the TCRdb copy retains only in-frame clones and omits some. This table holds roughly 120,000 clones, roughly 88% found once. Findings of the study overall: No repertoire was sampled before or during the peak T cell response, only after it. Reportedly, nearly half of unique spike TCRs recognized epitopes outside B.1.351/B.1.1.7 mutations.

The source of this sequence is an adult in good health. The V and J genes are TRBV21-1 and TRBJ2-7; TRBD2, as called in the table, went unchecked against the DNA. TRBV21-1 counts as a pseudogene. The sequencing used peripheral blood, collected on day 0 of AZD1222 vaccination. The CDR3 nucleotides read TGTGCCAGCAGCAACGATGACCGGGACGAGCAGTACTTC. Encoded protein: CASSNDDRDEQYF.